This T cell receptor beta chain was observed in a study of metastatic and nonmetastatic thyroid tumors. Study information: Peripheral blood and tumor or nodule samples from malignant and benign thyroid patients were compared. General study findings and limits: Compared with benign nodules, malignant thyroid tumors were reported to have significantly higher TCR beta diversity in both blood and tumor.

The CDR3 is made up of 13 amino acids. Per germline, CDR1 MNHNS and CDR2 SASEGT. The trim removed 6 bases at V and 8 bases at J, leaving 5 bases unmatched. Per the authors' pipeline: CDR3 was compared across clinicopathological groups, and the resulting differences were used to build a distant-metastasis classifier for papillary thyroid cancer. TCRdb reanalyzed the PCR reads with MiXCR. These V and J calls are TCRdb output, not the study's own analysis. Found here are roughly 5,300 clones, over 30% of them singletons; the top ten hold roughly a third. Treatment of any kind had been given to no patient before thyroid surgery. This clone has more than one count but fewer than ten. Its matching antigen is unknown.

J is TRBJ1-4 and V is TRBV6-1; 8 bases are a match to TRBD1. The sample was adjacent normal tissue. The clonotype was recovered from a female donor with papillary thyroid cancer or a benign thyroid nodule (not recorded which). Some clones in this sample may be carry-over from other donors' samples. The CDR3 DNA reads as TGTGCCAGCAGACAGGGGGTCGGGGAAAAACTGTTTTTT. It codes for CASRQGVGEKLFF.